Below, 11 T cell receptor beta chains from the same sample are listed, as sequenced in a study of cytomegalovirus exposure and HLA in healthy donors. PCR amplification relied on 60 Vbeta primers (plus 13 Jbeta primers). Assay: immunoSEQ multiplex PCR; the TCRdb copy retains only in-frame clones and omits some. In the table there are around 130,000 clones, approximately 79% of which are singletons. Specimen: PBMCs. Receptor source: a female donor in good health and CMV-seronegative.

The table lists this clone with a count of one. The chain joins TRBV18 to TRBJ1-4; TRBD1 is a possible D gene (6 bases). The CDR3 is made up of 15 amino acids. The germline V gene encodes CDR1 KGHSH and CDR2 LQKENI. V lost 4 bases, J lost 8 bases, and 17 bases lay in between. The chain's CDR3 is CASSRLDSGREKLFF. DNA of the CDR3: TGTGCCAGCTCACGACTGGACAGCGGAAGAGAAAAACTGTTTTTT. Combining the CDR3 with reference TRBV18 and TRBJ1-4 gives the whole variable domain NAGVMQNPRHLVRRRGQEARLRCSPMKGHSHVYWYRQLPEEGLKFMVYLQKENIIDESGMPKERFSAEFPKEGPSILRIQQVVRGDSAAYFCASSRLDSGREKLFFGSGTQLSVL.

CDR3 sequence: CAWTEWNTEAFF. As DNA, the CDR3 is TGTGCCTGGACAGAATGGAACACTGAAGCTTTCTTT. The chain employs TRBV30 and TRBJ1-1; D gene ambiguous. Germline-derived CDR1 and CDR2 are GTSNPN and SVGIG (reference sequence). Trimming took off 4 bases at V and 1 base at J, with 7 bases between the two ends. CDR3 length: 12 residues.

V gene TRBV19 combines with J gene TRBJ2-2; maybe TRBD2 (5 bases). The length of the CDR3 is 14 residues. Trimming cost V 7 bases and J 4 bases, with 13 bases left between them. Germline V lookup: CDR1 LNHDA, CDR2 SQIVND (reference sequence). CDR3 loop: CASTNPLVTGELFF. CDR3 in DNA: TGTGCCAGTACCAACCCACTAGTCACCGGGGAGCTGTTTTTT.

The chain uses TRBV6-1 and TRBJ2-1, with 13 bases aligning to TRBD2. There are 14 residues in the CDR3. Unmatched junction bases numbered 4, after V lost 7 bases and J lost 7 bases. Germline CDR1 is MNHNS and CDR2 is SASEGT. The CDR3 region is CASILGLAGNEQFF. CDR3 bases: TGTGCCAGCATTCTGGGACTAGCGGGGAATGAGCAGTTCTTC.

The rearrangement links TRBV19 to TRBJ1-4; D uncertain. The CDR3 covers 15 residues. The V gene's germline CDR1 is LNHDA and CDR2 SQIVND (reference sequence). Trimming stripped 6 bases from V and 0 bases from J, with 11 bases between. DNA of the CDR3: TGTGCCAGTAGGGGAGTGGTAGCAACTAATGAAAAACTGTTTTTT. It yields the protein CASRGVVATNEKLFF.

The chain carries TRBV27 and TRBJ2-1, with TRBD1 matching 10 bases. Per the germline V gene, CDR1 is MNHEY and CDR2 is SMNVEV (reference sequence). The CDR3 contains 15 residues. With 6 bases clipped from V and 4 bases from J, the junction kept 6 bases outside the gene matches. The CDR3 region is CASRLPGQGYNEQFF. As DNA, the CDR3 is TGTGCCAGCAGGTTACCGGGACAGGGGTACAATGAGCAGTTCTTC.

The V gene is TRBV19, the J gene TRBJ1-5, with TRBD1 matching 9 bases. V lost 2 bases and J lost 5; bases outside the gene matches: 22. CDR1 LNHDA and CDR2 SQIVND come from the germline V gene (reference sequence). The CDR3 totals 21 residues. The CDR3 is CASSIYRLPGQGPKKYQPQHF. The CDR3 bases are TGTGCCAGTAGTATATACCGTTTACCGGGACAGGGTCCGAAGAAGTATCAGCCCCAGCATTTT.

This chain connects TRBV15 to TRBJ2-7; D is perhaps TRBD1 (6 bases). The germline V and J ends were trimmed by 5 bases and 7 bases, with 15 bases remaining between them. Germline V CDR1 and CDR2: LNHNV, YYDKDF (reference sequence). The CDR3 length is 13 residues. CDR3 residues: CATSPRQAGEQYF. The DNA of the CDR3 is TGTGCCACCAGCCCCAGACAGGCGGGTGAGCAGTACTTC.

The genes are TRBV30 and TRBJ2-7, with TRBD1 identical over 8 bases. The trim removed 2 bases at V and 3 bases at J, leaving 15 bases unmatched. Germline V gene sequence: CDR1 GTSNPN, CDR2 SVGIG (reference sequence). The CDR3 is 17 residues long. The CDR3: CAWSRDRGRPFLYEQYF. The CDR3 DNA reads as TGTGCCTGGAGTCGCGACAGGGGACGGCCTTTTCTCTACGAGCAGTACTTC.

This clone was counted once. The chain uses TRBV4-2 and TRBJ2-6; 8 bases fit TRBD1. Germline lookup yields CDR1 LGHNA and CDR2 YNFKEQ. V lost 5 bases to trimming and J lost 0 bases; unmatched junction nucleotides: 9. The CDR3 sequence is 18 residues long. CDR3 sequence reads: CASSEPGQAISGANVLTF. DNA of the CDR3: TGTGCCAGCAGCGAGCCGGGACAGGCTATCTCTGGGGCCAACGTCCTGACTTTC.

The rearrangement uses TRBV28 and TRBJ1-5, with 7 bases that match TRBD1. V lost 3 bases, J lost 6 bases, and 5 bases stayed unmatched. Per the germline V gene, CDR1 is MDHEN and CDR2 is SYDVKM. CDR3 size: 14 residues. The CDR3 coding sequence is TGTGCCAGCAGTTTGCTGACAGGGAGTCAGCCCCAGCATTTT. It translates to CASSLLTGSQPQHF.